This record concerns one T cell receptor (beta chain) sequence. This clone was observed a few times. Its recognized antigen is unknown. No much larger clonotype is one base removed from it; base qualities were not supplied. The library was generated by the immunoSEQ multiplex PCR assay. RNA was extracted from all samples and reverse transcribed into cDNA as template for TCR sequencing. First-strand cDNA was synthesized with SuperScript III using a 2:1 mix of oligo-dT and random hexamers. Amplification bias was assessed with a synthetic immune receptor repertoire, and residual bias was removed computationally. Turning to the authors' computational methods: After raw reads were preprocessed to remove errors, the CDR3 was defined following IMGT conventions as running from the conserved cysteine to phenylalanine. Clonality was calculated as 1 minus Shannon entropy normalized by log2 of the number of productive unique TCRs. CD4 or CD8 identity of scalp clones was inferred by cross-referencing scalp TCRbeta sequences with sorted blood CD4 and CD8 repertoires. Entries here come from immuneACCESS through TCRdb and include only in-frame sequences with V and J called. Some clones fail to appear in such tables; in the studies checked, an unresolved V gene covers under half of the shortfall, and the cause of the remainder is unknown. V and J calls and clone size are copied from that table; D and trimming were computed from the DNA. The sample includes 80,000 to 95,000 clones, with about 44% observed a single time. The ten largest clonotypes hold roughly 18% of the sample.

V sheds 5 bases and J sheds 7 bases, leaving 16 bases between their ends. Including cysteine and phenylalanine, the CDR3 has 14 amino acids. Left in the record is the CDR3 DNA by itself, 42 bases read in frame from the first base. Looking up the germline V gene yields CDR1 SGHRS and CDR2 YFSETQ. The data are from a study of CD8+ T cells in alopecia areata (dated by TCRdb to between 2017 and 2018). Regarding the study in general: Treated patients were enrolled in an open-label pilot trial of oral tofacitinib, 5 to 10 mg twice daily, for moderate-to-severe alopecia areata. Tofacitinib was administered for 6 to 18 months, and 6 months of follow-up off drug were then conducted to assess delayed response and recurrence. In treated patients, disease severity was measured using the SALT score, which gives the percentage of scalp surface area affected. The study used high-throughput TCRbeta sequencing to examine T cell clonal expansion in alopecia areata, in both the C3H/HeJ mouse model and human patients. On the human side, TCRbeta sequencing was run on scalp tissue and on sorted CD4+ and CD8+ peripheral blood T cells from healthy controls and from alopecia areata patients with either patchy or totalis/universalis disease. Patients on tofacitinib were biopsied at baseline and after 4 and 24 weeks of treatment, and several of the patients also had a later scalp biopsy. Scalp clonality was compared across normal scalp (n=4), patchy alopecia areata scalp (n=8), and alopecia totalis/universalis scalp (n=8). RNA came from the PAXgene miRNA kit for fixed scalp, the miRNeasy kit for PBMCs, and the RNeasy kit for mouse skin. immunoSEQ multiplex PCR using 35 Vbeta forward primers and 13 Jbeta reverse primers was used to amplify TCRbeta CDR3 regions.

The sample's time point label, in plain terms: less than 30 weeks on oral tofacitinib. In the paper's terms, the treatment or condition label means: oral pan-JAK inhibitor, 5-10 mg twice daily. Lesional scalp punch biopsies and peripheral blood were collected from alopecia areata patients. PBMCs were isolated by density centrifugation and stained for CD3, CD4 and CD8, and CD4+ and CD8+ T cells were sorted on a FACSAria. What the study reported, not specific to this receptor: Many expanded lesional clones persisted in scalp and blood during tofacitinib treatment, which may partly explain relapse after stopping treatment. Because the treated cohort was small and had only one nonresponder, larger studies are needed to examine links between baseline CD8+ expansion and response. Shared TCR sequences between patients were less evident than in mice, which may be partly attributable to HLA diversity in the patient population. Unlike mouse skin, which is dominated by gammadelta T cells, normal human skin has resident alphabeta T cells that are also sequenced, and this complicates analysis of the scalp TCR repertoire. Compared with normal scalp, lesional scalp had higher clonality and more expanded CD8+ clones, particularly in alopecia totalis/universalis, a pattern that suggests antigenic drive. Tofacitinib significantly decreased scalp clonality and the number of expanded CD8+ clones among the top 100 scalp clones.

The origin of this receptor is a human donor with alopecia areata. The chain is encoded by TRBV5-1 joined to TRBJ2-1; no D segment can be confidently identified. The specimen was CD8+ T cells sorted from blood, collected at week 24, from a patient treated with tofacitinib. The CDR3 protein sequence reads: CASRPWATGNEQFF. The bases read TGCGCCAGCAGACCCTGGGCAACCGGTAATGAGCAGTTCTTC.